Listed below are T cell receptor beta chains from one sample, sequenced in a study of T cell responses to AZD1222 COVID-19 vaccine. Libraries were prepared by immunoSEQ multiplex PCR; TCRdb keeps only in-frame clonotypes and omits some of them. Here the sample spans under 200,000 clones, roughly 90% being singletons. The sequenced sample was peripheral blood, obtained on day 0 of AZD1222 vaccination. Receptors originate from an adult in good health. CDR3s include the opening cysteine and the closing phenylalanine or tryptophan. D genes are given only for firm matches. Rows may omit the clone size; those that give it use once, few, many or a size class.

.,TRBJ1-1,TRBV6-5,.,TGTGCCAGCACTGGGGAATTCGGATTAGAAGCTTTCTTT,CASTGEFGLEAFF
.,TRBJ2-5,TRBV7-2,.,TGTGCCAGCAGTCAGGGTAGGGGTCGAGAGACCCAGTACTTC,CASSQGRGRETQYF
.,TRBJ1-5,TRBV10-3,.,TGTGCCATCAGTGAAATATCGGGGAGCAATCAGCCCCAGCATTTT,CAISEISGSNQPQHF
TRBD2,TRBJ2-5,TRBV7-7,.,TGTGCTAGCAGCCCCCTAAGCGGGGGGGAGACCCAGTACTTC,CASSPLSGGETQYF
.,TRBJ2-7,TRBV2,.,TGTGCCAGTCAACGGGCCGCGAGCTCCTACGAGCAGTACTTC,CASQRAASSYEQYF
.,TRBJ2-5,TRBV5-1,few,TGCGCCAGCAGCTTGGAAGAGACCCAGTACTTC,CASSLEETQYF
TRBD2,TRBJ2-3,TRBV7-3,.,TGTGCCAGCAGCCCTAGCGGGAGTATAGATACGCAGTATTTT,CASSPSGSIDTQYF
TRBD2,TRBJ2-7,TRBV18,.,TGTGCCAGCTCACTGGGGACTAGCGGGGCCCTCCGAACCTACGAGCAGTACTTC,CASSLGTSGALRTYEQYF
.,TRBJ1-2,TRBV4-3,few,TGCGCCAGCAGCCAAGAGCCGGACACCCTTAGCGGAGGCTACACCTTC,CASSQEPDTLSGGYTF
.,TRBJ2-1,TRBV7-2,.,TGTGCCAGCAGCTTAGTGGGCGCCCTTGGGGTACGACCATACAATGAGCAGTTCTTC,CASSLVGALGVRPYNEQFF
TRBD1,TRBJ2-7,TRBV12-3/TRBV12-4,.,TGTGCCAGCAGTCCTGGGACAGGGGGGACGCAGTACTTC,CASSPGTGGTQYF
.,TRBJ2-1,TRBV2,.,TGTGCCAGCAGTGTTCGGTCGAGAAATGAGCAGTTCTTC,CASSVRSRNEQFF
.,TRBJ1-1,TRBV24-1,many,TGTGCCACCAGTGATTTGCGAAGGGGGGTCTACACTGAAGCTTTCTTT,CATSDLRRGVYTEAFF
.,TRBJ1-6,TRBV5-4,.,TGTGCCAGCCGGGGTTTGCTGTCACCCCTCCACTTT,CASRGLLSPLHF
.,TRBJ1-5,TRBV9,.,TGTGCCAGCAGCCCGTCCCCCGGAGGCAATCAGCCCCAGCATTTT,CASSPSPGGNQPQHF
.,TRBJ1-5,TRBV14,.,TGTGCCAGCAGCCATCTAGGACCGGCTGGAAGCAATCAGCCCCAGCATTTT,CASSHLGPAGSNQPQHF
TRBD2,TRBJ2-3,TRBV6-5,many,TGTGCCACCGGCTCTGGCGGGGGTTCAGATACGCAGTATTTT,CATGSGGGSDTQYF
.,TRBJ1-3,TRBV30,.,TGTGCCTGGGGGGGAGACAGGTCCTCTGGAAACACCATATATTTT,CAWGGDRSSGNTIYF
.,TRBJ2-1,TRBV6-2/TRBV6-3,.,TGTGCCAGCAGTTACTCAAGCTATGAGCAGTTCTTC,CASSYSSYEQFF
.,TRBJ2-1,TRBV6-2/TRBV6-3,.,TGTGCCAGCAGTTACAGGGACACGGAGTTCTTC,CASSYRDTEFF
TRBD1,TRBJ1-2,TRBV19,.,TGTGCCAGTAGTGCCGGGACAGGGTTCGACGGTGGCTACACCTTC,CASSAGTGFDGGYTF
.,TRBJ1-4,TRBV7-9,.,TGTGCCAGCAGCTTAGCAACGGGGGCAGTAGGAGAAAAACTGTTTTTT,CASSLATGAVGEKLFF
.,TRBJ1-2,TRBV5-1,.,TGCGCCAGCAGCTTGATCGGGGAGGGCGGCTACACCTTC,CASSLIGEGGYTF
.,TRBJ1-2,TRBV28,.,TGTGCCAGCAGTCGTGGGCTTGGCTACACCTTC,CASSRGLGYTF
.,TRBJ1-3,TRBV9,.,TGTGCCAGCAGCGTAGAGGCAGGGACTGCGGGAAACACCATATATTTT,CASSVEAGTAGNTIYF
.,TRBJ1-2,TRBV28,.,TGTGCCAGCAGTTCCGCCCAGGGTCCCCCAAACTATGGCTACACCTTC,CASSSAQGPPNYGYTF
TRBD1,TRBJ1-2,TRBV4-2,.,TGTGCCAGCAGCCAAGAACACAGGGGGTCCTATGGCTACACCTTC,CASSQEHRGSYGYTF
.,TRBJ2-2,TRBV5-1,.,TGCGCCAGCAGGCCGGGATCTAACGGCGGGGAGCTGTTTTTT,CASRPGSNGGELFF
.,TRBJ1-3,TRBV14,.,TGTGCCAGCAGCCAAGATAGGGGTTCTGGAAACACCATATATTTT,CASSQDRGSGNTIYF
TRBD1,TRBJ2-7,TRBV28,few,TGTGCCAGCAGTTACGGACAGGACTACGAGCAGTACTTC,CASSYGQDYEQYF
.,TRBJ2-2,TRBV25-1,.,TGTGCCAGCAGCGACTTCAACACCGGGGAGCTGTTTTTT,CASSDFNTGELFF
.,TRBJ2-5,TRBV4-1,.,TGCGCCAGCAGCCTGAGCCCAGGGTTCCAAGAGACCCAGTACTTC,CASSLSPGFQETQYF
.,TRBJ2-4,TRBV6-6,.,TGTGCCAGCAGTTGGGGACGTGACATTCAGTACTTC,CASSWGRDIQYF
TRBD1,TRBJ2-7,TRBV20-1,.,TGCAGTGCTAGTCGGACAGGGGGCTCCGAGCAGTACTTC,CSASRTGGSEQYF